This passage covers 16 T cell receptor beta chains from one sample sequenced in a study of T-cell reconstitution after alpha-beta-depleted transplantation in children. Unique molecular identifiers were incorporated into the prepared TCRbeta library. TCRdb used MiXCR to reprocess the PCR reads, holding one entry per CDR3 protein. The data hold fewer than 350,000 distinct CDR3 sequences, with 6% to 10% observed a single time. These TCRs are of unknown antigen specificity. Study results and caveats: After one year, T-cell counts and TCRbeta diversity mostly came from new T cells.

Sequenced here: peripheral blood, sampled 360 days after TCRalphabeta/CD19-depleted stem cell transplant. The receptors originated from a female patient aged 2-10 years who had a stem cell transplant for Fanconi anemia, so the T cells may come from the graft donor.

The chain employs TRBV30 and TRBJ2-5; no firm D call. The CDR3 covers 13 residues. Deletions cut 0 bases from V and 4 bases from J, with 9 bases between. The germline V gene encodes CDR1 GTSNPN and CDR2 SVGIG (reference sequence). CDR3 sequence (DNA): TGTGCCTGGAGTGTAGGCAGTCTAGAGACCCAGTACTTC. As protein: CAWSVGSLETQYF.

This chain joins TRBV4-3 and TRBJ2-1, with 11 positions matching TRBD1. The J segment lost 3 bases and the V segment lost 3 bases, leaving 13 bases of the junction unmatched. The CDR3 is 19 residues long. Germline values: CDR1 LGHNA, CDR2 YSLEER. CDR3 amino acids: CASSHPGTGGESNYNEQFF. The CDR3 region has the DNA TGCGCCAGCAGCCATCCAGGGACAGGGGGAGAATCTAACTACAATGAGCAGTTCTTC.

The sample holds many counts of this clonotype. The rearrangement links TRBV20-1 to TRBJ1-2, with 7 bases lining up with TRBD1. Germline loops: CDR1 DFQATT, CDR2 SNEGSKA (reference sequence). The CDR3 runs 15 residues. V lost 6 bases to trimming and J lost 5 bases; unmatched junction nucleotides: 15. The CDR3 here is CSAPTGPSSSYGYTF. In nucleotides, the CDR3 is TGCAGTGCGCCGACAGGGCCGTCCTCATCTTATGGCTACACCTTC.

This clonotype has just a few counts. The chain has TRBV6-5 and TRBJ1-5, with D hard to call. This CDR3 is 13 amino acids long. Trimming cost V 10 bases and J 4 bases, with 14 bases left between them. Per germline, CDR1 MNHEY and CDR2 SVGAGI. CDR3 sequence reads: CATVGRTNQPQHF. Written as DNA, the CDR3 is TGTGCCACCGTCGGCCGGACGAATCAGCCCCAGCATTTT.

This clonotype has a count of ten or more. The gene calls are TRBV5-1 and TRBJ2-7, with a weak D call TRBD1 (6 bases). The germline V gene has CDR1 SGHRS and CDR2 YFSETQ. This CDR3 has 13 amino acids. The germline V and J ends were trimmed by 3 bases and 3 bases, with 10 bases remaining between them. In DNA, the CDR3 is TGCGCCAGCAGCTCTGACAGGTACTACGAGCAGTACTTC. It codes for CASSSDRYYEQYF.

In this sample, this clonotype turned up many times. The rearrangement uses TRBV3-1 and TRBJ1-1; no reliable D call. V was pared by 1 base and J by 0 bases, with 9 bases between. CDR3 length: 15 residues. Germline-derived CDR1 and CDR2 are LGHDT and YNNKEL (reference sequence). The CDR3 sequence is CASSQGYILNTEAFF. The CDR3 nucleotides read TGTGCCAGCAGCCAAGGATATATCTTGAACACTGAAGCTTTCTTT.

This clonotype appeared many times. The chain links TRBV10-3 to TRBJ2-3; 7 bases are a match to TRBD2. CDR1 and CDR2 from the germline V gene are ENHRY and SYGVKD. The CDR3 has 17 amino acids. The V and J ends lost 4 bases and 1 base, in that order; junction bases with no gene match: 11. This CDR3 is CAISVLRGGGRTDTQYF. The CDR3 DNA follows: TGTGCCATCAGTGTTTTGCGAGGCGGGGGTCGCACAGATACGCAGTATTTT.

In this sample, this clonotype turned up a few times. CDR3 protein: CASRRTGSQETQYF. CDR3 nucleotides: TGTGCCAGCAGAAGGACAGGGTCCCAAGAGACCCAGTACTTC. The rearrangement links TRBV12-3 or TRBV12-4 to TRBJ2-5; 8 nucleotides line up with TRBD1. V trimming: 6 bases; J trimming: 1 base; junction bases outside the gene matches: 4. This CDR3 is 14 amino acids long.

DNA of the CDR3: TGTGCCAGCAGACGACAGGCCATCTATGGCTACACCTTC. This encodes CASRRQAIYGYTF. The gene calls are TRBV6-2 or TRBV6-3 and TRBJ1-2; D is possibly TRBD1 (6 bases). The V end lost 6 bases, the J end lost 4 bases, and 12 bases lay between the germline ends. The CDR3 has 13 amino acids. From germline, CDR1 is MNHEY and CDR2 SVGEGT.

This chain joins TRBV4-1 and TRBJ2-1, with D tentatively TRBD1 (6 bases). Germline V gene sequence: CDR1 MGHRA, CDR2 YSYEKL. The CDR3 spans 15 residues. With 1 base removed from V and 5 bases from J, the gap between germline ends came to 12 bases. The CDR3 spells CASSQGGAGDNEQFF. The CDR3 coding sequence is TGCGCCAGCAGCCAAGGGGGAGCAGGGGACAATGAGCAGTTCTTC.

The rearrangement links TRBV4-2 to TRBJ1-2; D might be TRBD1 (5 bases). V shed 1 base and J shed 5 bases, with 11 bases lying between them. The CDR3 is made up of 14 amino acids. Per germline, CDR1 LGHNA and CDR2 YNFKEQ. The CDR3 DNA is TGTGCCAGCAGCCAAGGGTTTGGGGGTTATGGCTACACCTTC. This encodes CASSQGFGGYGYTF.

The chain couples TRBV6-1 to TRBJ1-2; D is perhaps TRBD1 (5 bases). This CDR3 is 14 amino acids long. V was clipped by 2 bases and J by 7 bases, with 14 bases between them. Germline-derived CDR1 and CDR2 are MNHNS and SASEGT. CDR3 coding DNA: TGTGCCAGCAGTGAAATCGAGGGGACGGGTGGCTACACCTTC. Residues: CASSEIEGTGGYTF.

Ten or more counts support this clonotype. The rearrangement joins TRBV20-1 to TRBJ1-1; D is undetermined. Germline CDR1 and CDR2: DFQATT and SNEGSKA (reference sequence). The V end lost 4 bases, the J end lost 0 bases, and 9 bases lay between the germline ends. CDR3 size: 13 residues. The CDR3 protein is CSAIRRLNTEAFF. CDR3 coding DNA: TGCAGTGCTATCAGGCGTTTGAACACTGAAGCTTTCTTT.

This clonotype was seen at least ten times. The chain employs TRBV6-5 and TRBJ2-5, with D perhaps TRBD1 or TRBD2 (5 bases each). The CDR3 runs 13 residues. CDR1 and CDR2 (germline): MNHEY, SVGAGI. Trimming cost V 2 bases and J 4 bases, with 8 bases left between them. CDR3 in DNA: TGTGCCAGCAGTTACAGGGACCCAGAGACCCAGTACTTC. It translates to CASSYRDPETQYF.

The table lists this clonotype with many counts. V gene TRBV28 combines with J gene TRBJ2-5; possibly TRBD1 or TRBD2 for D (5 bases each). Germline assignment: CDR1 MDHEN and CDR2 SYDVKM. The germline V and J ends were trimmed by 10 bases and 4 bases, with 16 bases remaining between them. CDR3 length: 13 amino acids. The CDR3 is CATPLWDGETQYF. The CDR3 bases are TGTGCCACCCCTCTTTGGGACGGAGAGACCCAGTACTTC. Using reference TRBV28 and TRBJ2-5 for the parts outside the CDR3, the full variable domain is DVKVTQSSRYLVKRTGEKVFLECVQDMDHENMFWYRQDPGLGLRLIYFSYDVKMKEKGDIPEGYSVSREKKERFSLILESASTNQTSMYLCATPLWDGETQYFGPGTRLLVL.

This clonotype appeared a few times. The V call is TRBV27, the J call TRBJ2-5; 8 nucleotides match TRBD1. In germline, CDR1 is MNHEY, CDR2 SMNVEV (reference sequence). There are 13 residues in the CDR3. Germline trimming cut 10 bases from V and 4 bases from J; bases unmatched to any gene: 8. The CDR3 sequence is CATRQGAGETQYF. The CDR3 nucleotides are TGTGCCACCCGTCAGGGGGCAGGAGAGACCCAGTACTTC.